This T cell receptor beta chain was profiled in a study of cytomegalovirus exposure and HLA in healthy donors. Looking at the study overall: Early release data held 80 million to 100 million unique TCRs from HLA-typed donors. Study-wide results and caveats: A later analysis showed TCR association rates differing by HLA locus, peaking at DRB1 and lowest at HLA-C.

The study ran its PCR with 60 Vbeta and 13 Jbeta primers. Profiled with immunoSEQ multiplex PCR; TCRdb holds only in-frame clones, not every one. Of approximately 140,000 clones in the sample, 70% to 85% were seen once. Points on this clone: Its antigen is currently unknown.

There are 15 residues in the CDR3. The V gene's germline CDR1 is LGHNA and CDR2 YSLEER. The germline V and J ends were trimmed by 0 bases and 9 bases, with 15 bases remaining between them. The sequence derives from a boy aged 5 to 17 in good health and CMV-seronegative. The chain recombines TRBV4-3 with TRBJ2-1, with D maybe TRBD2 (5 bases). Sequenced sample: PBMCs. This chain's CDR3 is CASSQEGGRAGEQFF. The CDR3 bases are TGCGCCAGCAGCCAAGAGGGTGGGCGGGCCGGTGAGCAGTTCTTC.